These T cell receptor beta chains were read from a single sample in a study of control samples from healthy donors and cancer patients. Method: immunoSEQ multiplex PCR; TCRdb's copy keeps in-frame clones and lacks some. The repertoire holds 150,000 to 200,000 clones, with 94% as singletons. The sequencing sample was made of blood. The receptors were gathered from a young woman in good health. CDR3s include the opening cysteine and the closing phenylalanine or tryptophan. The D gene is left open where the match is weak. Clone size is given for some rows only: seen once, a few or many times, or a class if the clone is expanded.

J | V | size | D | CDR3 | DNA
TRBJ2-3 | TRBV6-2/TRBV6-3 | . | . | CASSSAGSTDTQYF | TGTGCCAGCAGTTCCGCGGGGTCCACAGATACGCAGTATTTT
TRBJ1-2 | TRBV21-1 | . | . | CASSKEHEGMTASYGYTF | TGTGCCAGCAGCAAAGAACATGAGGGGATGACAGCGAGCTATGGCTACACCTTC
TRBJ1-5 | TRBV3-1/TRBV3-2 | . | . | CASSHLTGGFGSNQPQHF | TGTGCCAGCAGCCACCTCACCGGGGGGTTCGGTAGCAATCAGCCCCAGCATTTT
TRBJ1-1 | TRBV19 | once | . | CASIYLGEAFF | TGTGCCAGTATTTACTTGGGAGAAGCTTTCTTT
TRBJ1-3 | TRBV6-2/TRBV6-3 | . | . | CASSRTRLLTIYF | TGTGCCAGCAGTCGGACCAGACTCCTCACCATATATTTT
TRBJ2-3 | TRBV10-1 | . | . | CASSEMRDHTQYF | TGCGCCAGCAGTGAGATGCGGGACCATACGCAGTATTTT
TRBJ2-3 | TRBV10-2 | once | TRBD1 | CASEGTDRTDTQYF | TGCGCCAGCGAAGGGACAGACCGCACAGATACGCAGTATTTT
TRBJ2-5 | TRBV13 | . | . | CASSLPAGTETQYF | TGTGCCAGCAGCCTACCCGCGGGGACGGAGACCCAGTACTTC
TRBJ1-4 | TRBV29-1 | . | . | CSVEQSGGNEKLFF | TGCAGCGTTGAACAGTCAGGAGGAAATGAAAAACTGTTTTTT
TRBJ1-1 | TRBV2 | . | TRBD1 | CASREGQGARGEAFF | TGTGCCAGCAGGGAAGGACAGGGGGCGAGGGGTGAAGCTTTCTTT
TRBJ1-3 | TRBV2 | . | TRBD1 | CASKTGAGNTIYF | TGTGCCAGCAAGACAGGGGCTGGAAACACCATATATTTT
TRBJ1-6 | TRBV19 | . | . | CASSLGQRNSPLHF | TGTGCCAGTAGCCTCGGACAGAGAAATTCACCCCTCCACTTT
TRBJ1-2 | TRBV5-4 | . | TRBD1 | CASSNRDRVSGYTF | TGTGCCAGCAGCAACCGGGACAGGGTCTCTGGCTACACCTTC
TRBJ2-2 | TRBV6-5 | . | . | CASSYSGARELFF | TGTGCCAGCAGTTACTCGGGGGCGCGGGAGCTGTTTTTT
TRBJ2-7 | TRBV4-2 | . | . | CASSQGGTEQYF | TGTGCCAGCAGCCAAGGGGGGACAGAGCAGTACTTC
TRBJ1-5 | TRBV4-2 | . | TRBD1 | CASSQDLGGGGDQPQHF | TGTGCCAGCAGCCAAGACCTTGGAGGAGGGGGCGATCAGCCCCAGCATTTT